This passage covers 20 T cell receptor beta chains from one sample sequenced in a study of regulatory T cells in long-lasting Graves disease. Time point described: newly diagnosed GD, antithyroid drugs for less than 3 months. PBMC RNA served as the TCR library source. CDR3 regions were amplified by Arm-PCR using iRepertoire HTBI primers to build TCR beta libraries. TCRdb processed the multiplex PCR reads anew with MiXCR; each CDR3 protein has one entry. The sample lists a few hundred thousand distinct CDR3 sequences; 12% were seen once. The data also belong to a second study, concerning T cells in Graves' hyperthyroidism and ophthalmopathy.

Sequencing was performed on peripheral blood mononuclear cells (PBMCs), taken at new diagnosis, from a patient treated with antithyroid drugs. Receptors were obtained from a woman between 18 and 29 years old with Graves disease.

This chain connects TRBV25-1 to TRBJ1-1; TRBD1 matches at 7 bases. The CDR3 totals 15 residues. V dropped 1 base and J dropped 7; count of bases not matched to a gene: 9. Looked up from germline, CDR1 is MGHDK and CDR2 is SYGVNS. CDR3: CASSELGTDFLEAFF. CDR3 nucleotides: TGTGCCAGCAGTGAATTGGGGACAGACTTCCTTGAAGCTTTCTTT.

This clonotype was detected only a few times. This clone may be a read error of a much larger clone one base away. The V gene is TRBV12-3 or TRBV12-4, the J gene TRBJ2-5, with D possibly matching TRBD2 (6 bases). This CDR3 comprises 13 residues. V lost 5 bases and J lost 7, with 14 bases in between. CDR3 nucleotides: TGTGCCAGCAGTGCCAGGGCCGGGGGGACCCAGTACTTC. Amino acids: CASSARAGGTQYF.

There are many counts of this clonotype. The chain has TRBV7-9 and TRBJ1-1, with no clear D. Trimming took off 1 base at V and 0 bases at J, with 18 bases between the two ends. This CDR3 has 18 residues. CDR1 and CDR2 (germline): SEHNR, FQNEAQ (reference sequence). The chain's CDR3 is CASSLVALRHLLNTEAFF. The DNA for the CDR3 is TGTGCCAGCAGCTTAGTGGCTTTGCGACACTTGTTGAACACTGAAGCTTTCTTT.

As concerns this clonotype: This CDR3 is missing its conserved last phenylalanine or tryptophan, likely due to a read error. The chain joins TRBV2 to TRBJ2-1, with D possibly called TRBD1 or TRBD2 (5 bases each). CDR3 size: 17 residues. The V gene lost 0 bases and the J gene lost 4 bases, with 16 bases spanning the gap. CDR1 is SNHLY and CDR2 is FYNNEI in the germline V gene. DNA for the CDR3: TGTGCCAGCAGTGAAGCAAGGCAGGGAGTTGATTACAATGAGCAGTTCTCC. It specifies CASSEARQGVDYNEQFS.

This clonotype was observed a handful of times. CDR3 sequence (DNA): TGTGCCAGCAGCTTGGTACAGGGTGTCGACGAGCAGTACTTC. Its protein is CASSLVQGVDEQYF. The chain employs TRBV5-5 and TRBJ2-7; possible D gene TRBD1, 6 bases. Germline V gene data show CDR1 as SGHKS and CDR2 as YYEKEE (reference sequence). This CDR3 spans 14 amino acids. V dropped 0 bases and J dropped 5 bases, with 12 bases sitting between them.

This clonotype was detected many times. The rearrangement links TRBV15 to TRBJ2-7; possibly TRBD2 for D (6 bases). CDR1 and CDR2 (germline): LNHNV, YYDKDF (reference sequence). The CDR3 has 18 amino acids. The germline V and J ends were trimmed by 2 bases and 0 bases, with 20 bases remaining between them. CDR3 in amino acids: CATSRHYGVQRASYEQYF. The CDR3 DNA reads as TGTGCCACCAGCAGACACTATGGGGTACAGCGGGCCTCCTACGAGCAGTACTTC.

This clonotype turned up a few times. The V call is TRBV5-1, the J call TRBJ2-3; D gene uncertain. In germline, CDR1 is SGHRS, CDR2 YFSETQ. The CDR3 consists of 15 residues. Trimming shortened V by 4 bases and J by 2 bases, and 14 bases separated the two germline ends. The CDR3 DNA sequence: TGCGCCAGCAGCCGATGGACCCCTAACACAGATACGCAGTATTTT. The encoded protein is CASSRWTPNTDTQYF.

This clonotype occurred many times. The rearrangement uses TRBV3-1 and TRBJ2-7, with D perhaps matching TRBD1 or TRBD2 (5 bases each). Looked up from germline, CDR1 is LGHDT and CDR2 is YNNKEL (reference sequence). The V end lost 0 bases, the J end lost 7 bases, and 19 bases lay between the germline ends. The CDR3 contains 16 residues. CDR3 nucleotide sequence: TGTGCCAGCAGCCAAGATTCTGGGGGAGCGCGTTTGGAGCAGTACTTC. It yields the protein CASSQDSGGARLEQYF.

This clonotype was seen many times. V gene TRBV7-9 combines with J gene TRBJ2-3; a possible D gene is TRBD2 (5 bases). The CDR3 contains 13 residues. Looked up from germline, CDR1 is SEHNR and CDR2 is FQNEAQ (reference sequence). V was shortened by 1 base and J by 9 bases, with 11 bases between the two germline ends. CDR3 nucleotide sequence: TGTGCCAGCAGCTTAGATCCGGGGTCGACGCAGTATTTT. Its protein product is CASSLDPGSTQYF.

V and J are TRBV27 and TRBJ2-7; a weak D match, TRBD1 (6 bases). The CDR3 totals 15 residues. From germline, CDR1 is MNHEY and CDR2 SMNVEV (reference sequence). V gave up 5 bases and J gave up 1 base, with 15 bases separating them. The CDR3 region is CASSLRGQSSYEQYF. For the CDR3, the DNA is TGTGCCAGCAGTCTCCGTGGACAGTCATCCTACGAGCAGTACTTC.

In its sample, this clonotype was seen a few times. The chain couples TRBV6-1 to TRBJ2-4, with TRBD1 identical over 7 bases. The CDR3 extends over 17 amino acids. Germline V gene sequence: CDR1 MNHNS, CDR2 SASEGT. The chain's CDR3 is CATIQDRVRGSENIQYF. The CDR3 DNA reads as TGTGCTACTATACAAGACAGGGTAAGAGGATCGGAAAACATTCAGTACTTC.

This clonotype was observed at least ten times. This rearrangement joins TRBV30 to TRBJ2-1; D ambiguous. The ends were cut back, 1 base at V and 9 bases at J, with 7 bases in the middle. This CDR3 spans 11 amino acids. The germline gives CDR1 GTSNPN, CDR2 SVGIG (reference sequence). CDR3 loop: CAWSATFEQFF. In DNA form, the CDR3 reads TGTGCCTGGAGTGCGACCTTTGAGCAGTTCTTC.

In its sample, this clonotype was seen a few times. The chain joins TRBV25-1 to TRBJ1-1; tentative D call: TRBD1 (5 bases). V shed 3 bases and J shed 1 base, with 15 bases lying between them. This CDR3 is 16 amino acids long. Germline CDR1 MGHDK, CDR2 SYGVNS. CDR3 DNA sequence: TGTGCCAGCAGTGACCCAAGGGGCGTTGCGAACACTGAAGCTTTCTTT. Its protein is CASSDPRGVANTEAFF.

This chain joins TRBV7-2 and TRBJ2-7; D is ambiguous. With 7 bases removed from V and 3 bases from J, the gap between germline ends came to 13 bases. The CDR3 totals 13 residues. Germline V lookup: CDR1 SGHTA, CDR2 FQGNSA. CDR3 region: CASTPWIGYEQYF. The CDR3 DNA reads TGTGCCAGCACCCCATGGATCGGCTACGAGCAGTACTTC.

This clonotype was counted ten times or more. V and J are TRBV11-3 and TRBJ2-2; perhaps D is TRBD1 or TRBD2 (5 bases each). The CDR3 runs 14 residues. Germline V lookup: CDR1 SGHNT, CDR2 YENEEA. Trimming stripped 5 bases from V and 7 bases from J, with 14 bases between. The CDR3 nucleotides read TGTGCCAGCAGCGAGGGACGGAACTTCGGGGAGCTGTTTTTT. It codes for CASSEGRNFGELFF.

The chain employs TRBV24-1 and TRBJ2-1; D is ambiguous. CDR1 and CDR2 from the germline V gene are KGHDR and SFDVKD. The V gene lost 1 base and the J gene lost 12 bases, with 9 bases spanning the gap. The CDR3 is 12 amino acids. In DNA form, the CDR3 reads TGTGCCACCAGTGATTTCCGCGGACGGCAGTTCTTC. The encoded protein is CATSDFRGRQFF.

This clonotype appeared many times. The chain recombines TRBV12-3 or TRBV12-4 with TRBJ1-4; no reliable D call. This CDR3 spans 13 amino acids. Trimming shortened V by 6 bases and J by 8 bases, and 13 bases separated the two germline ends. This CDR3 reads CASSPGRAEKLFF. The CDR3 DNA reads as TGTGCCAGCAGCCCCGGAAGGGCGGAAAAACTGTTTTTT.

The CDR3 region has the DNA TGTGCCAGCAGCTCCACCCCGCTCGGGAGCCCTAACTATGGCTACACCTTC. It specifies CASSSTPLGSPNYGYTF. J is TRBJ1-2 and V is TRBV6-1; D is undetermined. V was trimmed by 6 bases and J by 0 bases, leaving 20 bases between them. Germline values: CDR1 MNHNS, CDR2 SASEGT. There are 17 residues in the CDR3.

In this sample, this clonotype turned up many times. The CDR3 loop is CSAAQSNQETQYF. Written as DNA, the CDR3 is TGCAGTGCTGCACAGTCGAACCAAGAGACCCAGTACTTC. The genes are TRBV20-1 and TRBJ2-5, with D unresolved. Germline V gene sequence: CDR1 DFQATT, CDR2 SNEGSKA (reference sequence). CDR3 length equals 13 residues. The V and J ends lost 5 bases and 0 bases respectively, with 10 bases between them.

This clonotype was counted many times. The chain links TRBV5-1 to TRBJ2-1; 8 bases align to TRBD2. There are 16 residues in the CDR3. The V gene's germline CDR1 is SGHRS and CDR2 YFSETQ. Germline trimming cut 5 bases from V and 0 bases from J; bases unmatched to any gene: 7. The CDR3 region has the DNA TGCGCCAGCAGGTATAGCGGGATAATCTCCTACAATGAGCAGTTCTTC. Its translation is CASRYSGIISYNEQFF.